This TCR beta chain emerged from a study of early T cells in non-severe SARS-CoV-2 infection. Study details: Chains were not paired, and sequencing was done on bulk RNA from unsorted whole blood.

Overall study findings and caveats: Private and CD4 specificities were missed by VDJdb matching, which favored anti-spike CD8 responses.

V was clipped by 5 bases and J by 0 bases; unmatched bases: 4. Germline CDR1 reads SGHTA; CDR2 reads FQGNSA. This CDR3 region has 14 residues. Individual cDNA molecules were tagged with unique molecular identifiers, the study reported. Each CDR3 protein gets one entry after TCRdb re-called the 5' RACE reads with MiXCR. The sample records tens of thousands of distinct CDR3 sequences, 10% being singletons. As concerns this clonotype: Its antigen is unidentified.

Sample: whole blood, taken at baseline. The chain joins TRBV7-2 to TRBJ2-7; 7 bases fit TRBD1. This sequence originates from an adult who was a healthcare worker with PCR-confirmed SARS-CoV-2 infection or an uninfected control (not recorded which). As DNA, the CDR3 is TGTGCCAGCAGCCCCGGGACAGTCTCCTACGAGCAGTACTTC. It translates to CASSPGTVSYEQYF.